The entry that follows covers one T cell receptor (beta chain) sequence. The PCR made use of 60 Vbeta and 13 Jbeta primers. Authors' data handling: In a later analysis, the count reached 76 million or so unique TCR beta chains, with 8.5 million to 14 million shared. Produced via immunoSEQ multiplex PCR; TCRdb's table is partial and in-frame only. For V, J and clone size, that table is used; D and trimming come from the DNA. The sample records under 150,000 clones, approximately 80% being singletons. The sample belongs to a study of cytomegalovirus exposure and HLA in healthy donors. Losses at the gene ends were 1 base for V and 4 bases for J; bases not matched to a gene: 7. CDR3 size: 16 residues. Germline CDR1 reads SGHNT; CDR2 reads YENEEA.

The origin of this receptor is a woman aged 30 to 39 in good health and CMV-seropositive. V usage is TRBV11-3 and J usage is TRBJ2-3; 8 bases fit TRBD2. The sequenced material came from PBMCs. The CDR3 sequence: CASSLVPSGSADTQYF. The DNA for the CDR3 is TGTGCCAGCAGCTTAGTTCCGAGCGGGAGTGCAGATACGCAGTATTTT.